These 3 T cell receptor beta chains were all obtained from the same sample, sequenced in a study of blood T cell repertoires in COVID-19. Here immunoSEQ multiplex PCR was the method, and the copy in TCRdb shows in-frame clones only, minus some. This sample has some 200,000 clones, with 80% to 90% found just once. The specimen was PBMCs or T cells enriched from blood (not recorded which). The receptors come from a middle-aged man who had recovered from COVID-19.

The rearrangement uses TRBV7-9 and TRBJ1-3, with D hard to call. This CDR3 comprises 15 residues. Germline values: CDR1 SEHNR, CDR2 FQNEAQ (reference sequence). The V end was cut by 3 bases, the J end by 1 base, with 10 bases between. CDR3 coding DNA: TGTGCCAGCAGCTTCAATTGGGCATCTGGAAACACCATATATTTT. Translating it yields CASSFNWASGNTIYF.

This chain uses TRBV6-5 with TRBJ2-7; D is possibly TRBD1 (6 bases). CDR1 and CDR2 from the germline V gene are MNHEY and SVGAGI. V was shortened by 7 bases and J by 4 bases, with 11 bases between the two germline ends. CDR3 length: 12 amino acids. CDR3 in DNA: TGTGCCAGCAACTCCCAGGGGTACGAGCAGTACTTC. The encoded protein is CASNSQGYEQYF.

This clone was found once. J is TRBJ2-7 and V is TRBV7-8; 7 bases agree with TRBD1. The germline gives CDR1 SGHVS, CDR2 FQNEAQ. The CDR3 runs to 13 residues. Losses at the gene ends were 7 bases for V and 2 bases for J; bases not matched to a gene: 5. The DNA of the CDR3 is TGTGCCAGCACCATTGGACAGGCCTACGAGCAGTACTTC. Translated: CASTIGQAYEQYF.